The 10 T cell receptor beta chains below all came from one sample that was sequenced in a study of OX40 agonist ivuxolimab in advanced cancers. Method: immunoSEQ multiplex PCR; TCRdb's copy keeps in-frame clones and lacks some. The data contain fewer than 40,000 clones, approximately 80% of them singletons. Sample: CD4+ or CD8+ T cells sorted from blood, taken in a trial of the OX40 agonist ivuxolimab. The receptor set was obtained from an adult with an advanced solid tumor such as melanoma, head and neck, liver or kidney cancer.

J is TRBJ2-3 and V is TRBV30, with D maybe TRBD2 (5 bases). The germline V gene has CDR1 GTSNPN and CDR2 SVGIG (reference sequence). V gave up 3 bases and J gave up 5 bases, with 12 bases separating them. This CDR3 is built from 13 residues. CDR3 sequence: CAWRVTGGDTQYF. The CDR3 coding sequence is TGTGCCTGGAGGGTGACCGGAGGAGATACGCAGTATTTT.

The chain is built from TRBV6-4 and TRBJ2-1; D may correspond to TRBD1 or TRBD2 (5 bases each). This CDR3 comprises 14 residues. Trimming stripped 5 bases from V and 8 bases from J, with 16 bases between. Germline CDR1 reads MRHNA; CDR2 reads SNTAGT. The CDR3 nucleotides read TGTGCCAGCAGTCCCCGTCGGGGCCGGGATGAGCAGTTCTTC. It codes for CASSPRRGRDEQFF.

The DNA for the CDR3 is TGTGCCAGCAGCTTTGGTTCAACCTACGAGCAGTACTTC. Protein sequence: CASSFGSTYEQYF. The rearrangement uses TRBV5-5 and TRBJ2-7, with D hard to call. The germline V gene has CDR1 SGHKS and CDR2 YYEKEE (reference sequence). The V end was cut by 2 bases, the J end by 2 bases, with 8 bases between. There are 13 residues in the CDR3.

This sequence joins TRBV11-3 and TRBJ1-2; D gene unclear. Germline lookup yields CDR1 SGHNT and CDR2 YENEEA. V lost 3 bases and J lost 2, with 10 bases in between. The CDR3 extends over 14 amino acids. The chain's CDR3 is CASSFTWVNYGYTF. The CDR3 coding sequence is TGTGCCAGCAGCTTTACATGGGTGAACTATGGCTACACCTTC.

The V gene is TRBV5-1, the J gene TRBJ2-1; D unclear. The CDR3 length is 13 residues. The germline gives CDR1 SGHRS, CDR2 YFSETQ. V was cut by 7 bases and J by 0 bases, with 8 bases left in between. CDR3 sequence: CASAGVSYNEQFF. For the CDR3, the DNA is TGCGCCAGCGCTGGGGTCTCCTACAATGAGCAGTTCTTC.

This clone has just one count. This CDR3 reads CAWSVGQGNYGYTF. The CDR3, as DNA: TGTGCCTGGAGTGTCGGGCAGGGAAACTATGGCTACACCTTC. The chain uses TRBV30 and TRBJ1-2, with a weak D call TRBD1 (5 bases). The CDR3 extends over 14 amino acids. CDR1 is GTSNPN and CDR2 is SVGIG in the germline V gene (reference sequence). With 0 bases removed from V and 2 bases from J, the gap between germline ends came to 10 bases.

This chain uses TRBV7-9 with TRBJ2-7; 8 positions agree with TRBD2. J was trimmed by 7 bases and V by 2 bases; bases with no gene match: 4. Germline V gives CDR1 SEHNR, CDR2 FQNEAQ (reference sequence). This CDR3 has 13 residues. DNA of the CDR3: TGTGCCAGCAGCTTATATCGCGGGGGGGAGCAGTACTTC. Residues: CASSLYRGGEQYF.

The chain links TRBV6-5 to TRBJ1-4, with D uncertain. The length of the CDR3 is 13 residues. Germline CDR1 is MNHEY and CDR2 is SVGAGI. V dropped 10 bases and J dropped 3 bases, with 12 bases sitting between them. For the CDR3, the DNA is TGTGCCAATGAACGACCCGCTAATGAAAAACTGTTTTTT. Protein product: CANERPANEKLFF.

This clone was picked up a small number of times. This rearrangement joins TRBV4-1 to TRBJ1-2; the D is unclear. The V gene's germline CDR1 is MGHRA and CDR2 YSYEKL. The CDR3 totals 13 residues. V lost 4 bases and J lost 6, with 12 bases in between. The CDR3 is CASSRDPGHGYTF. CDR3 nucleotide sequence: TGCGCCAGCAGCCGCGACCCCGGCCATGGCTACACCTTC.

The V call is TRBV27, the J call TRBJ2-2, with D unresolved. The CDR3 runs to 12 residues. Germline CDR1 and CDR2: MNHEY and SMNVEV (reference sequence). V was pared by 6 bases and J by 5 bases, with 7 bases between. Here the CDR3 DNA reads TGTGCCAGCAGCCCATGGACCGGGGAGCTGTTTTTT. Its translation is CASSPWTGELFF.